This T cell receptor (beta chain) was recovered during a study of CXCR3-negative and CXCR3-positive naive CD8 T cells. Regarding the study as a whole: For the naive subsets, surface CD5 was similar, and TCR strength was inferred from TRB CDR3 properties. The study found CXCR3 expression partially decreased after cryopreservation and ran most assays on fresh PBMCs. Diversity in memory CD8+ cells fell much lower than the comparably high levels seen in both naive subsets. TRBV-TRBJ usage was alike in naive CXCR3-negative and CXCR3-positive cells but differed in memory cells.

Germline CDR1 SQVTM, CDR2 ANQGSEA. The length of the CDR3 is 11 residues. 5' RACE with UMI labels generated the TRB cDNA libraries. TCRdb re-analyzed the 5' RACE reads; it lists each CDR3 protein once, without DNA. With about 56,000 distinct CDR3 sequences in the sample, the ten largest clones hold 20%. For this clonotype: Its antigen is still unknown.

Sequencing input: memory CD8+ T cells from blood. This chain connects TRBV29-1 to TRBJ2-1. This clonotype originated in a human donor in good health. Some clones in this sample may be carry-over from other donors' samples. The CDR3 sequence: CSAVLHNEQFF.